The 10 T cell receptor beta chains reported below all come from one sample, sequenced in a study of human T cells and chemical hapten exposure. Stated time point: healthy volunteer bleed at 2 weeks. Total RNA was isolated from unfractionated whole blood. TCRdb reanalysed the RACE reads using MiXCR and keeps one entry per CDR3 protein. The sample contains tens of thousands of distinct CDR3 sequences, roughly 8% of which appear only once. The sample was whole blood. The receptors stem from a female donor in good health. Some clones in this sample may be carry-over from other donors' samples.

The V gene is TRBV7-3, the J gene TRBJ2-7; 9 nucleotides line up with TRBD1. CDR1 and CDR2 (germline): SGHTA, FQGTGA. Unmatched junction bases numbered 10, after V lost 6 bases and J lost 7 bases. CDR3 length: 14 amino acids. In nucleotides, the CDR3 is TGTGCCAGCAGTCCCGGGACAGGGAGTGTAGAGCAGTACTTC. Protein: CASSPGTGSVEQYF.

This clonotype has more than one count but fewer than ten. The chain joins TRBV30 to TRBJ2-3; D perhaps matches TRBD2 (6 bases). Germline values: CDR1 GTSNPN, CDR2 SVGIG (reference sequence). This CDR3 is built from 15 residues. The V end lost 4 bases, the J end lost 0 bases, and 14 bases lay between the germline ends. The CDR3 DNA sequence: TGTGCCTGGACCGGGACTGGGACTAGCACAGATACGCAGTATTTT. Residues: CAWTGTGTSTDTQYF. The full variable domain, completed using reference TRBV30 and TRBJ2-3, is SQTIHQWPATLVQPVGSPLSLECTVEGTSNPNLYWYRQAAGRGLQLLFYSVGIGQISSEVPQNLSASRPQDRQFILSSKKLLLSDSGFYLCAWTGTGTSTDTQYFGPGTRLTVL.

This chain joins TRBV7-3 and TRBJ2-5, with TRBD1 matching 7 bases. Losses at the gene ends were 0 bases for V and 5 bases for J; bases not matched to a gene: 3. Germline V lookup: CDR1 SGHTA, CDR2 FQGTGA. The CDR3 has 14 amino acids. CDR3 DNA: TGTGCCAGCAGCTTAACGCCACAGGGGGAGACCCAGTACTTC. Amino acid sequence: CASSLTPQGETQYF.

This chain joins TRBV28 and TRBJ1-1; D gene uncertain. Germline CDR1 and CDR2: MDHEN and SYDVKM. The V end was cut by 6 bases, the J end by 5 bases, with 10 bases between. The CDR3 loop spans 12 amino acids. In nucleotides, the CDR3 is TGTGCCAGCAGCCTAACTGCGACTGAAGCTTTCTTT. Translated: CASSLTATEAFF.

This clonotype was recorded many times. The rearrangement joins TRBV20-1 to TRBJ2-1; 8 nucleotides match TRBD2. Germline V gives CDR1 DFQATT, CDR2 SNEGSKA (reference sequence). The V segment lost 5 bases and the J segment 8 bases; nucleotides outside the gene matches: 17. The CDR3 runs to 16 residues. The CDR3 DNA is TGCAGTGCTTACGACTATGCGGGAGGATATGAGGATGAGCAGTTCTTC. It specifies CSAYDYAGGYEDEQFF.

This clonotype was picked up many times. This sequence joins TRBV7-2 and TRBJ2-3; D gene ambiguous. The CDR3 spans 14 residues. Germline lookup yields CDR1 SGHTA and CDR2 FQGNSA. The ends were cut back, 2 bases at V and 0 bases at J, with 6 bases in the middle. The DNA for the CDR3 is TGTGCCAGCAGCTTACGCCGGAGCACAGATACGCAGTATTTT. It translates to CASSLRRSTDTQYF.

The genes are TRBV2 and TRBJ2-2; a weak D match, TRBD1 (5 bases). Trimming took off 7 bases at V and 2 bases at J, with 11 bases between the two ends. CDR3 length: 14 residues. Germline CDR1 and CDR2: SNHLY and FYNNEI. The CDR3 sequence: CASTSDSNTGELFF. The CDR3 region has the DNA TGTGCCAGCACATCAGACAGTAACACCGGGGAGCTGTTTTTT. The whole variable domain, remainder taken from reference TRBV2 and TRBJ2-2, is EPEVTQTPSHQVTQMGQEVILRCVPISNHLYFYWYRQILGQKVEFLVSFYNNEISEKSEIFDDQFSVERPDGSNFTLKIRSTKLEDSAMYFCASTSDSNTGELFFGEGSRLTVL.

The sample holds many counts of this clonotype. The chain is built from TRBV28 and TRBJ2-2; D not certain. Trimming removed 4 bases at V and 6 bases at J, with 3 bases between. CDR3 length: 11 amino acids. In germline, CDR1 is MDHEN, CDR2 SYDVKM. The CDR3 DNA sequence: TGTGCCAGCAGTTCCCCCGGGGAGCTGTTTTTT. Its protein product is CASSSPGELFF.

A few counts support this clonotype. This rearrangement joins TRBV30 to TRBJ2-2; D possibly corresponds to TRBD1 (5 bases). The CDR3 contains 16 residues. Germline values: CDR1 GTSNPN, CDR2 SVGIG (reference sequence). Trimming left V 0 bases short and J 3 bases short, with 14 bases between. DNA of the CDR3: TGTGCCTGGAGTGTACGGTGGGGCGAATACACCGGGGAGCTGTTTTTT. It yields the protein CAWSVRWGEYTGELFF.

The V gene is TRBV4-1, the J gene TRBJ2-6; TRBD1 aligns across 7 bases. Germline V gene sequence: CDR1 MGHRA, CDR2 YSYEKL. The V gene end was trimmed by 1 base and the J gene end by 0 bases; junction bases not matched to a gene: 12. The CDR3 is 20 residues long. CDR3 in DNA: TGCGCCAGCAGCCAAGGGGGTCTCCGACAGGGCCTCTCTGGGGCCAACGTCCTGACTTTC. It encodes CASSQGGLRQGLSGANVLTF.